Judged by abundance, the clone carrying this T cell receptor (beta chain) is medium-sized (0.01 to 0.1%). Its antigen is not known. These data originate in a study of OX40 agonist ivuxolimab in advanced cancers. Study overall: With ivuxolimab, an agonistic anti-OX40 (CD134) antibody, patients were treated.

This CDR3 comprises 13 residues. V was trimmed by 7 bases and J by 2 bases, leaving 12 bases between them. The germline gives CDR1 SEHNR, CDR2 FQNEAQ (reference sequence). Blood draws occurred at baseline, cycle 4 day 1, and cycle 7 day 1. General study results and limits: Blood T cells, both CD4+ and CD8+, expanded clonally by week 6 at 0.1 to 3.0 mg/kg.

This table comes from immunoSEQ multiplex PCR, and its TCRdb copy is limited to in-frame clones, with some not included. Of tens of thousands of clones listed, 80% to 90% are singletons. This sample comprised CD4+ or CD8+ T cells sorted from blood, obtained in a trial of the OX40 agonist ivuxolimab. The source is an adult with an advanced solid tumor such as melanoma, head and neck, liver or kidney cancer. The chain couples TRBV7-9 to TRBJ2-7; D gene unclear. The CDR3 DNA follows: TGTGCCAGCACCGAATCGGACCCCTACGAGCAGTACTTC. It translates to CASTESDPYEQYF.